The present T cell receptor (beta chain) was sequenced within a study of cytomegalovirus exposure and HLA in healthy donors. From germline, CDR1 is SNHLY and CDR2 FYNNEI. The ends lost 4 bases at V and 2 bases at J; junction bases unmatched: 7. This CDR3 has 15 amino acids. General study findings and limits: Reports indicate that TCR beta sequences accurately predicted the HLA-A and HLA-B alleles of most subjects. The later analysis indicated that the majority of CMV-associated TCR beta chains appeared HLA-restricted.

It was with 60 Vbeta and 13 Jbeta primers that the PCR ran. Measured with immunoSEQ multiplex PCR; TCRdb has only the in-frame clones, and not every one. The sample records fewer than 65,000 clones, approximately 71% being singletons. In the case of this clone: Its target is not known.

The TCR was taken from a man aged 45-65 years in good health and CMV-seronegative. The sequenced sample consisted of PBMCs. The rearrangement links TRBV2 to TRBJ1-2, with 7 bases that match TRBD1. As DNA, the CDR3 is TGTGCCAGCAGTGGATATCAGGGGGAGAACTATGGCTACACCTTC. Amino acids: CASSGYQGENYGYTF. Full variable domain (rest looked up from reference TRBV2 and TRBJ1-2): EPEVTQTPSHQVTQMGQEVILRCVPISNHLYFYWYRQILGQKVEFLVSFYNNEISEKSEIFDDQFSVERPDGSNFTLKIRSTKLEDSAMYFCASSGYQGENYGYTFGSGTRLTVV.